The following is a TCR beta chain sequence with its context. Its antigen is unidentified. Patients were excluded for autoimmune disease history or systemic immunosuppression. The data originate from a study of OX40 agonist ivuxolimab in advanced cancers. Across the study: As their treatment, patients were administered ivuxolimab, an agonistic anti-OX40 (CD134) antibody. Head and neck, renal cell, melanoma or hepatocellular carcinoma were the cancers that dose-escalation patients had.

The assay was immunoSEQ multiplex PCR, and TCRdb's table has in-frame clones only and misses some. The table records roughly 23,000 clones, approximately 85% of them present only once. Study-level points and caveats: CD4+ and CD8+ T cells in blood underwent clonal expansion by week 6 at 0.1 to 3.0 mg/kg.

The germline V gene has CDR1 SGHAT and CDR2 FQNNGV. After removal of 7 bases from V and 5 bases from J, the junction contained 12 bases not matched to a gene. The length of the CDR3 is 16 residues. This sequence joins TRBV11-2 and TRBJ2-5, with TRBD2 matching over 11 bases. Here the sequenced sample was CD4+ or CD8+ T cells sorted from blood, taken in a trial of the OX40 agonist ivuxolimab. This TCR was recovered from an adult with an advanced solid tumor such as melanoma, head and neck, liver or kidney cancer. The DNA of the CDR3 is TGTGCCAGCACCGAATACCTAGCGGGGGGATTGGAGACCCAGTACTTC. Protein: CASTEYLAGGLETQYF.